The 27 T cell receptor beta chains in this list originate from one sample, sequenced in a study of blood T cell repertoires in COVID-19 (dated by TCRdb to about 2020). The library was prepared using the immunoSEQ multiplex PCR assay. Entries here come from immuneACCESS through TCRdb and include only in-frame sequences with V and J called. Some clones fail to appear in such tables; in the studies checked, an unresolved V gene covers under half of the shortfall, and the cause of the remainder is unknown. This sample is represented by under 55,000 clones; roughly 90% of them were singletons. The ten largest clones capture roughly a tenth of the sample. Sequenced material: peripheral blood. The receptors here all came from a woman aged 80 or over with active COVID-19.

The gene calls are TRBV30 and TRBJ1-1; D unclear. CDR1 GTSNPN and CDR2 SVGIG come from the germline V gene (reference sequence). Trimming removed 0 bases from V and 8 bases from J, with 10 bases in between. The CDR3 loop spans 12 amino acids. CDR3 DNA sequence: TGTGCCTGGAGTGTACGTCCGGGAGAAGCTTTCTTT. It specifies CAWSVRPGEAFF.

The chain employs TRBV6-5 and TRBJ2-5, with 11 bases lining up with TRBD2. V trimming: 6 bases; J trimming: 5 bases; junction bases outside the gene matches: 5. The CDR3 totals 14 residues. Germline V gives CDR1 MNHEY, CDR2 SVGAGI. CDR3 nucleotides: TGTGCCAGCAGACTAGCGGGGGATGGGGAGACCCAGTACTTC. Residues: CASRLAGDGETQYF.

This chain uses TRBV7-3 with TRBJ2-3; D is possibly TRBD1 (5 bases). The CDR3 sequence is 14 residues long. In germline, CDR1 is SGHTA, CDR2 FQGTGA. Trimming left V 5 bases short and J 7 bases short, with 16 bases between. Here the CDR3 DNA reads TGTGCCAGCAGCCCGTCAACAGGCCAGAATACGCAGTATTTT. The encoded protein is CASSPSTGQNTQYF.

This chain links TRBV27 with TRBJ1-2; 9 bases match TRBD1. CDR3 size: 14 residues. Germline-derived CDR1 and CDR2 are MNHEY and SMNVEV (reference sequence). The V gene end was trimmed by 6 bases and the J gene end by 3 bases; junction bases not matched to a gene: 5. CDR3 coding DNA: TGTGCCAGCAGACTCGACAGGGGGGACTATGGCTACACCTTC. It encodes CASRLDRGDYGYTF.

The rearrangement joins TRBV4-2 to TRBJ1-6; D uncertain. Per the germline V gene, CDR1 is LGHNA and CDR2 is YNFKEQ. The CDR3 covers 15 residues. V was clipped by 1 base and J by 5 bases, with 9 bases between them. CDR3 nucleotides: TGTGCCAGCAGCCAAGCGGGGTACAATAATTCACCCCTCCACTTT. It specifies CASSQAGYNNSPLHF.

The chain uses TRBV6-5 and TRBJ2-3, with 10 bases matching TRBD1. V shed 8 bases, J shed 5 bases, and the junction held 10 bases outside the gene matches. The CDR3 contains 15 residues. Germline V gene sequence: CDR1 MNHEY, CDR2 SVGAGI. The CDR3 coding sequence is TGTGCCAGCCTTCGACAGGGGGCTAGACTAGATACGCAGTATTTT. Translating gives CASLRQGARLDTQYF.

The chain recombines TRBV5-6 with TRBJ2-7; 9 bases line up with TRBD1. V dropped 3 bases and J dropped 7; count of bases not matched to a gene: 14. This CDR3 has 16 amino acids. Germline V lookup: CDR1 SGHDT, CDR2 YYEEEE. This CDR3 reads CASSSYGGQGSREQYF. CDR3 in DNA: TGTGCCAGCAGCTCGTATGGGGGACAGGGTTCACGGGAGCAGTACTTC. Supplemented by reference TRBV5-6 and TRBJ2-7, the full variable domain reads DAGVTQSPTHLIKTRGQQVTLRCSPKSGHDTVSWYQQALGQGPQFIFQYYEEEERQRGNFPDRFSGHQFPNYSSELNVNALLLGDSALYLCASSSYGGQGSREQYFGPGTRLTVT.

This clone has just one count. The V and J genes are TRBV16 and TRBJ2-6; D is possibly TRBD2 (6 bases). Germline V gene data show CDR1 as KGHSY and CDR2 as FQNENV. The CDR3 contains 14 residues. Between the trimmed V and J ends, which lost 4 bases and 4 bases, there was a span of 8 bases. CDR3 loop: CASSLSGGANVLTF. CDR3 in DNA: TGTGCCAGCAGCCTGAGCGGGGGGGCCAACGTCCTGACTTTC.

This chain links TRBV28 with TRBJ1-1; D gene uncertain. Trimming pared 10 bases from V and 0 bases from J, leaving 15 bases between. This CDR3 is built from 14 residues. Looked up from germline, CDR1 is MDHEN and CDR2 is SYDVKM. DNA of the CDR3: TGTGCCACCTCGGCGGGCGAGATGAACACTGAAGCTTTCTTT. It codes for CATSAGEMNTEAFF.

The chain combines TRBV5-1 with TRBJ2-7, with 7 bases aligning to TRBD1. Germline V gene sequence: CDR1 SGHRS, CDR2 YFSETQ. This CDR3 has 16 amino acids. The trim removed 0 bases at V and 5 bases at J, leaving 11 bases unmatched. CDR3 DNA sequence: TGCGCCAGCAGCTTGGATCCGACAGGGAGAAACCACGAGCAGTACTTC. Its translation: CASSLDPTGRNHEQYF.

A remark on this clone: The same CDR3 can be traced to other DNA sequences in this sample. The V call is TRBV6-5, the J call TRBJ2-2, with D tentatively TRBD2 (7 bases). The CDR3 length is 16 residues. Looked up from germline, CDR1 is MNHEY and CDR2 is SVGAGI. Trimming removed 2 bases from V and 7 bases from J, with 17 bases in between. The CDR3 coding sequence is TGTGCCAGCAGTTACGGGTTGGGGAGGGGGGGCGGGGAGCTGTTTTTT. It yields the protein CASSYGLGRGGGELFF.

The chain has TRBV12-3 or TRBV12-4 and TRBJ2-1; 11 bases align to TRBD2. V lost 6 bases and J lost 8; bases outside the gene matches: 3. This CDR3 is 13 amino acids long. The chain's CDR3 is CASRSSGGYEQFF. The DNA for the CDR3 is TGTGCCAGCAGGTCTAGCGGGGGGTATGAGCAGTTCTTC.

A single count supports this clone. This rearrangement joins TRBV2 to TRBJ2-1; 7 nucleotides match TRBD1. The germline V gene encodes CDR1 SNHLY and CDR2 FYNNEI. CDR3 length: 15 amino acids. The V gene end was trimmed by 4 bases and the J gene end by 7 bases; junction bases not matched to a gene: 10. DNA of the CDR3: TGTGCCAGCAGTGGGCCAGGGGGAAATATAAATGAGCAGTTCTTC. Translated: CASSGPGGNINEQFF.

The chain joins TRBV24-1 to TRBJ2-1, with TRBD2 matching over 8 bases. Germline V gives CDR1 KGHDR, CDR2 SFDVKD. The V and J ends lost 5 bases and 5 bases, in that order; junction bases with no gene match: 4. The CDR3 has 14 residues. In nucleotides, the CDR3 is TGTGCCACCAGTGCCACGACTAGCGACAATGAGCAGTTCTTC. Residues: CATSATTSDNEQFF.

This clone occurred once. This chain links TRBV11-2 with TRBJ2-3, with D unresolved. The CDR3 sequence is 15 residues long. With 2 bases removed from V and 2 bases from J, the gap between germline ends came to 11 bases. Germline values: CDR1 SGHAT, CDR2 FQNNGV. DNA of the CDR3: TGTGCCAGCAGCTTATCACCCTTACTCACAGATACGCAGTATTTT. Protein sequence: CASSLSPLLTDTQYF.

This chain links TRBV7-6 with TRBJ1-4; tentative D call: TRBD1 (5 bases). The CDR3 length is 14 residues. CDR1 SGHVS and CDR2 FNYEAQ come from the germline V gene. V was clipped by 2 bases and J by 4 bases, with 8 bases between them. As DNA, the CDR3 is TGTGCCAGCAGCTTACCAGGACATAATGAAAAACTGTTTTTT. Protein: CASSLPGHNEKLFF.

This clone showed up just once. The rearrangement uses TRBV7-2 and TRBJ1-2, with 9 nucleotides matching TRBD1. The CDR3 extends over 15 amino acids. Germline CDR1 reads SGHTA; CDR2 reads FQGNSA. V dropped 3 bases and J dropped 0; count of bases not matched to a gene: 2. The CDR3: CASSFRTGANYGYTF. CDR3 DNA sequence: TGTGCCAGCAGCTTCCGGACAGGGGCTAACTATGGCTACACCTTC. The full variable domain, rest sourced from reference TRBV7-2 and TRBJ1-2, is GAGVSQSPSNKVTEKGKDVELRCDPISGHTALYWYRQSLGQGLEFLIYFQGNSAPDKSGLPSDRFSAERTGGSVSTLTIQRTQQEDSAVYLCASSFRTGANYGYTFGSGTRLTVV.

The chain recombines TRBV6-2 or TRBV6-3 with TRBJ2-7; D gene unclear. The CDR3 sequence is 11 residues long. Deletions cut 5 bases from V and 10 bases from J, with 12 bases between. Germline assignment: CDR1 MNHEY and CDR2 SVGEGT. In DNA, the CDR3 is TGTGCCAGCAGTCCCCTCCAGGAACAGTACTTC. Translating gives CASSPLQEQYF.

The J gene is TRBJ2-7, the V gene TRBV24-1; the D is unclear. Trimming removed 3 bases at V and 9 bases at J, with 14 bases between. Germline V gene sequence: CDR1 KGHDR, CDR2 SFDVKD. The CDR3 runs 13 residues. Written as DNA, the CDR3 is TGTGCCACCAGTGATGACGACTGGAACGGGCAGTACTTC. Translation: CATSDDDWNGQYF.

DNA of the CDR3: TGTGCCAGCACCGGACAGGGCAATGAGCAGTTCTTC. This codes for CASTGQGNEQFF. This rearrangement joins TRBV2 to TRBJ2-1, with 8 bases identical to TRBD1. V trimming: 7 bases; J trimming: 6 bases; junction bases outside the gene matches: 2. This CDR3 comprises 12 residues. Germline V lookup: CDR1 SNHLY, CDR2 FYNNEI.

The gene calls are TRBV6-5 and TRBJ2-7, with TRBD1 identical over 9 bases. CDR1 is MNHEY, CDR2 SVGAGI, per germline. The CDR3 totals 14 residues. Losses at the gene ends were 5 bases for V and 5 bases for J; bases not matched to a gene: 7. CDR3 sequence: CASSSHRGQNEQYF. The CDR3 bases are TGTGCCAGCAGTAGCCACAGGGGGCAAAACGAGCAGTACTTC.

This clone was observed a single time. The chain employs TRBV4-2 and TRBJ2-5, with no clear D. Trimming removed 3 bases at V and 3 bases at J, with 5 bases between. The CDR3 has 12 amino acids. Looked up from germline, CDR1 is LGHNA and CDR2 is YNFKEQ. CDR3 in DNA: TGTGCCAGCAGCCATCTAGAAGAGACCCAGTACTTC. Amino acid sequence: CASSHLEETQYF.

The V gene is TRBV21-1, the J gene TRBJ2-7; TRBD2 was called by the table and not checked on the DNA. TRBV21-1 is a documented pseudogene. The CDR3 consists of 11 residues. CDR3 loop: CASSKSTEQYF. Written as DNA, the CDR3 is TGTGCCAGCAGCAAGTCTACGGAGCAGTACTTC.

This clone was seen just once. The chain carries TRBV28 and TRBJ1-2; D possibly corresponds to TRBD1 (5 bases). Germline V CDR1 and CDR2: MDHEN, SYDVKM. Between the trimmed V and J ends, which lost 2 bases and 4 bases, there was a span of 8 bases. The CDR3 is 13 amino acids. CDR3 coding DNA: TGTGCCAGCAGTTTAAGGGGAGGCTATGGCTACACCTTC. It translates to CASSLRGGYGYTF.

The CDR3 is CASSLAGVQDTQYF. The CDR3 bases are TGTGCCAGCAGCCTGGCGGGGGTCCAAGATACGCAGTATTTT. This chain links TRBV3-1 (or the pseudogene TRBV3-2) with TRBJ2-3, with 7 bases fitting TRBD2. The CDR3 length is 14 residues. The ends lost 4 bases at V and 5 bases at J; junction bases unmatched: 6. CDR1 is LGHDT, CDR2 YNNKEL, per germline (reference sequence).

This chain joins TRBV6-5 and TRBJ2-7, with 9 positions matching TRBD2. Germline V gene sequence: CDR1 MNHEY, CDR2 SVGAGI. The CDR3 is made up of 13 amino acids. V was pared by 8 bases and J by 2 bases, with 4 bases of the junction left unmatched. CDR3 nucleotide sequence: TGTGCCAGCCGACTAGCGGATACCTACGAGCAGTACTTC. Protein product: CASRLADTYEQYF.

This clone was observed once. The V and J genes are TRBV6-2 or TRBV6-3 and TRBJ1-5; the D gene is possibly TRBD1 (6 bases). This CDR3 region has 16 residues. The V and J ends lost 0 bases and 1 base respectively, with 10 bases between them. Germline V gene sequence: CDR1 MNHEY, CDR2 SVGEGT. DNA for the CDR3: TGTGCCAGCAGTTACTCGACCGGGACAAGCAATCAGCCCCAGCATTTT. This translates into CASSYSTGTSNQPQHF.